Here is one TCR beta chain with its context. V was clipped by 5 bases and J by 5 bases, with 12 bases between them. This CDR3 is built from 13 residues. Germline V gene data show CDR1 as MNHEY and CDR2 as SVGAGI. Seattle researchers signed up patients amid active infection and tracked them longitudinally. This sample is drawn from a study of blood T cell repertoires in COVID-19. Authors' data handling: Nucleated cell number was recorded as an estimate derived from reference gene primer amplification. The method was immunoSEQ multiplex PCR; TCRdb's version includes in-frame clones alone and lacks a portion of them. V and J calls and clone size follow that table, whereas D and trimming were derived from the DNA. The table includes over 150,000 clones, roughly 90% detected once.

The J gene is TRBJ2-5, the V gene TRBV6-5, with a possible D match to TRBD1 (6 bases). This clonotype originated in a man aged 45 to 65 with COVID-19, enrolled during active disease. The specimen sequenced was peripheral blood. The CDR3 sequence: CASSQGSWETQYF. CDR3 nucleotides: TGTGCCAGCAGTCAGGGGTCCTGGGAGACCCAGTACTTC.